Shown below are 29 T cell receptor beta chains from a single sample sequenced in a study of low-dose radiotherapy and immunotherapy resistance in tumors. Indicated time point: after trial treatment. Regarding treatment: LDRT plus nivolumab, ipilimumab, low-dose cyclophosphamide and aspirin (RACIN trial). Primers used for first-strand cDNA, a TRAV- and TRBV-specific set, covered both alpha and beta chains. Amplification of TCRs used a constant-region primer and V-primer adapter for 15 to 25 PCR cycles. TCRdb itself ran the reads through MiXCR, one entry per CDR3 protein. This table has more than 90,000 distinct CDR3 sequences, about a fifth appearing once. The sample here was PBMCs, taken after low-dose radiotherapy plus immunotherapy. These receptors originate from a male donor with prostate cancer.

In its sample, this clonotype was seen many times. In DNA, the CDR3 is TGTGCCAGTAGTCACCCCTCGAGCGGGGGCACAGATACGCAGTATTTT. Translation: CASSHPSSGGTDTQYF. The chain has TRBV19 and TRBJ2-3; 7 bases are a match to TRBD2. CDR3 size: 16 residues. Germline-derived CDR1 and CDR2 are LNHDA and SQIVND (reference sequence). The trim removed 5 bases at V and 1 base at J, leaving 9 bases unmatched.

This clonotype was seen repeatedly, ten times or more. The chain is built from TRBV3-1 and TRBJ2-3; D is unclear. The V gene's germline CDR1 is LGHDT and CDR2 YNNKEL (reference sequence). The CDR3 loop spans 17 amino acids. The germline V and J ends were trimmed by 2 bases and 1 base, with 16 bases remaining between them. The CDR3 spells CASSQLDTGPGTDTQYF. The CDR3 DNA reads TGTGCCAGCAGCCAACTCGATACCGGGCCAGGCACAGATACGCAGTATTTT.

This clonotype was detected many times. The J gene is TRBJ2-2, the V gene TRBV19; no clear D. From germline, CDR1 is LNHDA and CDR2 SQIVND (reference sequence). The V end lost 4 bases, the J end lost 0 bases, and 3 bases lay between the germline ends. This CDR3 comprises 13 residues. DNA for the CDR3: TGTGCCAGTAGTAATCCGAACACCGGGGAGCTGTTTTTT. It translates to CASSNPNTGELFF. Drawing the rest from reference TRBV19 and TRBJ2-2, the complete variable domain is DGGITQSPKYLFRKEGQNVTLSCEQNLNHDAMYWYRQDPGQGLRLIYYSQIVNDFQKGDIAEGYSVSREKKESFPLTVTSAQKNPTAFYLCASSNPNTGELFFGEGSRLTVL.

This chain uses TRBV6-1 with TRBJ2-7; no clear D gene. The CDR3 loop spans 12 amino acids. Germline lookup yields CDR1 MNHNS and CDR2 SASEGT. Trimming took off 6 bases at V and 4 bases at J, with 10 bases between the two ends. CDR3 region: CASSRSPYEQYF. CDR3 nucleotide sequence: TGTGCCAGCAGCAGGAGTCCTTACGAGCAGTACTTC.

The chain employs TRBV6-5 and TRBJ2-3; D gene ambiguous. V lost 3 bases to trimming and J lost 7 bases, with 17 bases between them. Germline V gene data show CDR1 as MNHEY and CDR2 as SVGAGI. The CDR3 consists of 15 residues. CDR3 region: CASSYYSGQLNTQYF. CDR3 nucleotide sequence: TGTGCCAGCAGTTATTACTCCGGGCAGTTGAATACGCAGTATTTT.

This clonotype was seen repeatedly, ten times or more. The rearrangement uses TRBV5-1 and TRBJ2-7; D is perhaps TRBD2 (7 bases). Trimming pared 4 bases from V and 5 bases from J, leaving 16 bases between. CDR3 length equals 14 residues. The germline gives CDR1 SGHRS, CDR2 YFSETQ. CDR3 DNA sequence: TGCGCCAGCAGCGGCCTTGGGGGGGCCCACGAGCAGTACTTC. It encodes CASSGLGGAHEQYF.

This clonotype was recorded many times. J is TRBJ1-2 and V is TRBV20-1; 7 nucleotides agree with TRBD1. V gave up 6 bases and J gave up 9 bases; unmatched junction bases: 19. This CDR3 is built from 15 residues. CDR1 and CDR2 from the germline V gene are DFQATT and SNEGSKA (reference sequence). The CDR3 loop is CSAEGRSPTGFSYTF. The DNA for the CDR3 is TGCAGTGCAGAGGGGAGATCCCCGACAGGGTTTAGCTACACCTTC.

This clonotype occurred many times. The V and J genes are TRBV25-1 and TRBJ2-2; no definite D call. The CDR3 totals 15 residues. Trimming shortened V by 3 bases and J by 5 bases, and 13 bases separated the two germline ends. CDR1 and CDR2 (germline): MGHDK, SYGVNS. The CDR3 here is CASSDTRSLTGELFF. CDR3 nucleotide sequence: TGTGCCAGCAGTGATACCAGATCCTTAACCGGGGAGCTGTTTTTT.

This clonotype was detected many times. The CDR3 nucleotides are TGTGCCAGCAGCTTATCGGCCGGGATGGCAGGGCGTGAAGCTTTCTTT. It is translated as CASSLSAGMAGREAFF. V is TRBV11-2 and J is TRBJ1-1, with D possibly matching TRBD1 (5 bases). Germline V gene sequence: CDR1 SGHAT, CDR2 FQNNGV. The CDR3 consists of 16 residues. V was cut by 2 bases and J by 7 bases, with 20 bases left in between.

This clonotype was counted at least ten times. The genes are TRBV29-1 and TRBJ1-2; no firm D call. V lost 5 bases to trimming and J lost 8 bases, with 15 bases between them. This CDR3 has 12 residues. Germline values: CDR1 SQVTM, CDR2 ANQGSEA. The CDR3 here is CSVSPDGLGYTF. In DNA, the CDR3 is TGCAGCGTTTCACCGGACGGTCTAGGCTACACCTTC.

The genes are TRBV18 and TRBJ2-5; 11 bases are shared with TRBD1. CDR3 length: 15 amino acids. J was trimmed by 4 bases and V by 1 base; bases with no gene match: 2. Germline CDR1 KGHSH, CDR2 LQKENI. The CDR3: CASSPRTGGRETQYF. CDR3 in DNA: TGTGCCAGCTCACCACGGACAGGGGGCAGAGAGACCCAGTACTTC.

This clonotype was seen repeatedly, ten times or more. The chain couples TRBV11-1 to TRBJ2-7; no definite D call. V lost 5 bases and J 0 bases, leaving 14 bases between the germline ends. Looked up from germline, CDR1 is SGHAT and CDR2 is FQDESV (reference sequence). This CDR3 spans 15 amino acids. CDR3 nucleotides: TGTGCCAGCAGCCAGGAAGTGGGAAGCTCCTACGAGCAGTACTTC. Translating gives CASSQEVGSSYEQYF.

This clonotype is a singleton in its sample. At one end the junction does not follow the germline gene, possibly because of a read error. The chain joins TRBV7-2 to TRBJ2-7; D unclear. CDR1 and CDR2 from the germline V gene are SGHTA and FQGNSA. This CDR3 contains 15 residues. CDR3 in amino acids: CASSQKDGASYEQYF. The CDR3 bases are TGTGCCAGCAGCCAAAAGGACGGCGCCTCCTACGAGCAGTACTTT.

This clonotype was picked up many times. This chain joins TRBV7-7 and TRBJ2-1; TRBD2 might be the D (6 bases). Germline V CDR1 and CDR2: SSHAT, FNYEAQ (reference sequence). Trimming left V 3 bases short and J 3 bases short, with 9 bases between. CDR3 length: 14 residues. The CDR3 DNA reads as TGTGCCAGCAGCTTGTCGGGAGACTACAATGAGCAGTTCTTC. It specifies CASSLSGDYNEQFF.

The chain couples TRBV6-6 to TRBJ1-5; D may be TRBD1 (5 bases). The CDR3 length is 15 residues. The germline V gene has CDR1 MNHNY and CDR2 SVGAGI (reference sequence). Deletions cut 5 bases from V and 6 bases from J, with 17 bases between. The CDR3 DNA reads TGTGCCAGCAGTGATAGGGCAGGGCAGGGTCAGCCCCAGCATTTT. Its protein product is CASSDRAGQGQPQHF.

Ten or more counts support this clonotype. This rearrangement joins TRBV18 to TRBJ1-2, with 9 bases fitting TRBD1. Trimming took 3 bases from V and 4 from J; bases not matched to a gene: 3. This CDR3 region has 14 residues. The germline gives CDR1 KGHSH, CDR2 LQKENI. CDR3 protein: CASSPGQGSYGYTF. The CDR3 DNA follows: TGTGCCAGCTCACCGGGACAGGGAAGCTATGGCTACACCTTC.

This clonotype was counted ten times or more. V is TRBV6-2 or TRBV6-3 and J is TRBJ1-2; no clear D gene. This CDR3 has 16 residues. Germline CDR1 reads MNHEY; CDR2 reads SVGEGT. V dropped 4 bases and J dropped 7 bases, with 22 bases sitting between them. CDR3 residues: CASSFDGLPGLRGYTF. The CDR3 nucleotides read TGTGCCAGCAGTTTCGACGGACTCCCCGGGCTGCGTGGCTACACCTTC.

Remarks on this clonotype: This may be a read error, as it is one base from a much larger clone. The CDR3 end shows no conserved phenylalanine or tryptophan, and so a read error is likely. The chain is built from TRBV4-3 and TRBJ2-5; TRBD2 is a possible D gene (6 bases). Trimming left V 0 bases short and J 4 bases short, with 12 bases between. Germline CDR1 reads LGHNA; CDR2 reads YSLEER. CDR3 size: 15 residues. The CDR3 sequence is CASSQDWRGRETQYI. In DNA form, the CDR3 reads TGCGCCAGCAGCCAAGATTGGAGGGGAAGAGAGACCCAGTACATC.

This clonotype was found many times. The chain recombines TRBV13 with TRBJ1-2; TRBD1 might be the D (5 bases). Germline V gives CDR1 PRHDT, CDR2 FYEKMQ (reference sequence). The CDR3 runs to 14 residues. With 2 bases removed from V and 4 bases from J, the gap between germline ends came to 11 bases. The CDR3 spells CASSLKPGGYGYTF. CDR3 DNA: TGTGCCAGCAGCTTAAAACCCGGGGGCTATGGCTACACCTTC.

This clonotype turned up a few times. The rearrangement joins TRBV7-8 to TRBJ2-1, with no clear D. This CDR3 comprises 18 residues. The germline V gene has CDR1 SGHVS and CDR2 FQNEAQ. The ends were cut back, 3 bases at V and 0 bases at J, with 18 bases in the middle. CDR3 nucleotide sequence: TGTGCCAGCAGCTTCACCGTAACCAATTACCCCTCCTACAATGAGCAGTTCTTC. It codes for CASSFTVTNYPSYNEQFF.

This clonotype appeared many times. The chain couples TRBV20-1 to TRBJ1-2; D is uncertain. The CDR3 extends over 9 amino acids. Trimming shortened V by 5 bases and J by 6 bases, and 4 bases separated the two germline ends. Germline V lookup: CDR1 DFQATT, CDR2 SNEGSKA (reference sequence). The DNA of the CDR3 is TGCAGTGCTGGAAATGGCTACACCTTC. Its protein product is CSAGNGYTF.

This clonotype was counted at least ten times. V gene TRBV2 combines with J gene TRBJ1-6; the D gene is possibly TRBD1 (6 bases). Between the trimmed V and J ends, which lost 0 bases and 9 bases, there was a span of 9 bases. The germline V gene encodes CDR1 SNHLY and CDR2 FYNNEI. The CDR3 extends over 14 amino acids. The CDR3 coding sequence is TGTGCCAGCAGTGAAGCAGGGGGGGGTTCACCCCTCCACTTT. It translates to CASSEAGGGSPLHF.

In its sample, this clonotype was seen many times. The J gene is TRBJ2-3, the V gene TRBV20-1; 9 nucleotides line up with TRBD1. Trimming removed 4 bases from V and 2 bases from J; junction bases left unmatched: 7. This CDR3 is built from 15 residues. The germline gives CDR1 DFQATT, CDR2 SNEGSKA (reference sequence). The chain's CDR3 is CSATQGARDTDTQYF. CDR3 DNA sequence: TGCAGTGCTACACAGGGGGCCCGGGACACAGATACGCAGTATTTT.

This clonotype was counted a few times. This rearrangement joins TRBV15 to TRBJ2-6, with D possibly matching TRBD2 (5 bases). This CDR3 comprises 17 residues. V was cut by 4 bases and J by 1 base, with 14 bases left in between. The germline CDR1 and CDR2 sequences are LNHNV and YYDKDF (reference sequence). The CDR3 loop is CATSTTRRGSGANVLTF. For the CDR3, the DNA is TGTGCCACCAGCACGACCCGACGAGGGTCTGGGGCCAACGTCCTGACTTTC. Based on the CDR3 plus reference TRBV15 and TRBJ2-6, the full variable domain is DAMVIQNPRYQVTQFGKPVTLSCSQTLNHNVMYWYQQKSSQAPKLLFHYYDKDFNNEADTPDNFQSRRPNTSFCFLDIRSPGLGDTAMYLCATSTTRRGSGANVLTFGAGSRLTVL.

The chain combines TRBV13 with TRBJ2-3; D unclear. CDR3 length: 10 residues. Between the trimmed V and J ends, which lost 11 bases and 7 bases, there was a span of 10 bases. Germline CDR1 is PRHDT and CDR2 is FYEKMQ (reference sequence). In DNA, the CDR3 is TGTGCCGGCAAGAGGCATACGCAGTATTTT. It encodes CAGKRHTQYF.

This clonotype has a count of ten or more. The rearrangement links TRBV4-2 to TRBJ2-3; D perhaps matches TRBD2 (6 bases). This CDR3 contains 15 residues. Trimming removed 0 bases at V and 3 bases at J, with 10 bases between. The germline CDR1 and CDR2 sequences are LGHNA and YNFKEQ. CDR3 amino acids: CASSQEGGATDTQYF. The CDR3, as DNA: TGTGCCAGCAGCCAAGAGGGCGGGGCAACAGATACGCAGTATTTT.

This clonotype was seen many times. J is TRBJ2-1 and V is TRBV27, with D possibly TRBD1 on 5 matching bases. V was cut by 0 bases and J by 9 bases, with 15 bases left in between. In germline, CDR1 is MNHEY, CDR2 SMNVEV (reference sequence). CDR3 length equals 15 residues. CDR3 coding DNA: TGTGCCAGCAGTTTATCGATACAGGCAACTACTGAGCAGTTCTTC. Amino acid sequence: CASSLSIQATTEQFF.

This clonotype occurred many times. The chain carries TRBV18 and TRBJ2-7, with D unresolved. Trimming shortened V by 3 bases and J by 0 bases, and 9 bases separated the two germline ends. The CDR3 extends over 14 amino acids. CDR1 and CDR2 (germline): KGHSH, LQKENI. The CDR3 here is CASSPRGPSYEQYF. Written as DNA, the CDR3 is TGTGCCAGCTCACCCCGTGGTCCCTCCTACGAGCAGTACTTC.

This clonotype was seen at least ten times. The V call is TRBV19, the J call TRBJ2-3, with D possibly being TRBD1 (6 bases). CDR1 and CDR2 from the germline V gene are LNHDA and SQIVND (reference sequence). The CDR3 length is 15 residues. The V end was cut by 7 bases, the J end by 4 bases, with 18 bases between. The CDR3 loop is CASKRGQFNADTQYF. In DNA, the CDR3 is TGTGCCAGTAAGCGAGGACAGTTTAATGCAGATACGCAGTATTTT.